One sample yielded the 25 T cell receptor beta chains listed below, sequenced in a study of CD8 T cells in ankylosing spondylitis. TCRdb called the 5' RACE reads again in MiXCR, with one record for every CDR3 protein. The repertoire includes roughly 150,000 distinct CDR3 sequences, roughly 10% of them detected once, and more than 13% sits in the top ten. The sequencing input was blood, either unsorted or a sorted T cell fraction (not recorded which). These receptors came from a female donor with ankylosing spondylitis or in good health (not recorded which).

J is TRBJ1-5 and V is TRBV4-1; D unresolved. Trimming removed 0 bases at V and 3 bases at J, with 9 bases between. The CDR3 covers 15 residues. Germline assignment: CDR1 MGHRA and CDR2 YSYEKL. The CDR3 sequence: CASSQDGEANQPQHF. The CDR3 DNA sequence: TGCGCCAGCAGCCAAGATGGTGAGGCCAATCAGCCCCAGCATTTT.

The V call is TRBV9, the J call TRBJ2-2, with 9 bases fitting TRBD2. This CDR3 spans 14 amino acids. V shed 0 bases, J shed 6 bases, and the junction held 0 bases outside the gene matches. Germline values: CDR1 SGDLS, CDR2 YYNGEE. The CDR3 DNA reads TGTGCCAGCAGCGTAGGCGGGGGGGCCGGGGAGCTGTTTTTT. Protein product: CASSVGGGAGELFF.

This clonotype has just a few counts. The chain's CDR3 is CATSREGLSGRDEQYF. In nucleotides, the CDR3 is TGTGCCACCAGCAGAGAGGGGTTGAGCGGGAGAGACGAGCAGTACTTC. The chain recombines TRBV15 with TRBJ2-7; 8 bases align to TRBD2. CDR1 and CDR2 from the germline V gene are LNHNV and YYDKDF (reference sequence). This CDR3 has 16 residues. Losses at the gene ends were 0 bases for V and 5 bases for J; bases not matched to a gene: 9.

CDR3 sequence (DNA): TGCAGCTTCAGCCATATGGGGACAGGGAACGGCTACACCTTC. This sequence encodes CSFSHMGTGNGYTF. V is TRBV29-1 and J is TRBJ1-2, with TRBD1 matching 9 bases. The CDR3 is 14 residues long. The germline gives CDR1 SQVTM, CDR2 ANQGSEA. V was clipped by 8 bases and J by 8 bases; unmatched bases: 15. Full variable domain (rest looked up from reference TRBV29-1 and TRBJ1-2): SAVISQKPSRDICQRGTSLTIQCQVDSQVTMMFWYRQQPGQSLTLIATANQGSEATYESGFVIDKFPISRPNLTFSTLTVSNMSPEDSSIYLCSFSHMGTGNGYTFGSGTRLTVV.

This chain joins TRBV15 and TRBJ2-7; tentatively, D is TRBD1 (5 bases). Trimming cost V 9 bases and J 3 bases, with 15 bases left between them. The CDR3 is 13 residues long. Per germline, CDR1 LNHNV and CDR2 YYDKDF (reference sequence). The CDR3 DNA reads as TGTGCCACTTCGCGACAGACCTACTACGAGCAGTACTTC. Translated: CATSRQTYYEQYF.

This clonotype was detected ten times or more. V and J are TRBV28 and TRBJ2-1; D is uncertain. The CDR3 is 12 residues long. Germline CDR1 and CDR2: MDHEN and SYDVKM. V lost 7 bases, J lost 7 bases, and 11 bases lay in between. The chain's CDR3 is CASTYGGNEQFF. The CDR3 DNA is TGTGCCAGCACGTACGGCGGTAATGAGCAGTTCTTC.

CDR3 loop: CSARDLRLAGARYNEQFF. In nucleotides, the CDR3 is TGCAGTGCTAGAGATCTTAGGCTAGCGGGAGCTCGCTACAATGAGCAGTTCTTC. The genes are TRBV20-1 and TRBJ2-1; 10 bases line up with TRBD2. This CDR3 has 18 amino acids. With 0 bases clipped from V and 3 bases from J, the junction kept 11 bases outside the gene matches. The germline CDR1 and CDR2 sequences are DFQATT and SNEGSKA (reference sequence).

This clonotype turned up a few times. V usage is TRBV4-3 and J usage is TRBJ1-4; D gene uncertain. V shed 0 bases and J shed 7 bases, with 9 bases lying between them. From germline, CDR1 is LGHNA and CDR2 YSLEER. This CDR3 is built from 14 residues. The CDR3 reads CASSQDTDGEKLFF. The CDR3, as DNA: TGCGCCAGCAGCCAAGATACAGATGGTGAAAAACTGTTTTTT.

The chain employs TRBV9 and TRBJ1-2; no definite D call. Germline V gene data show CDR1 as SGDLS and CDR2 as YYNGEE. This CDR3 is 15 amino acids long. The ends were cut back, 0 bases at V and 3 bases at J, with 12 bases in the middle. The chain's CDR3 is CASSVVSGPHYGYTF. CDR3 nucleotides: TGTGCCAGCAGCGTAGTTTCTGGACCGCACTATGGCTACACCTTC.

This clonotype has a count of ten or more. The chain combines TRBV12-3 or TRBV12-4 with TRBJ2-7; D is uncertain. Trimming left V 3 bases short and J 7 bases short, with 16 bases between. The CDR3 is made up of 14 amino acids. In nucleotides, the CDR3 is TGTGCCAGCAGTTTCCCAGGCGCCCCCCGGGAGCAGTACTTC. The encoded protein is CASSFPGAPREQYF.

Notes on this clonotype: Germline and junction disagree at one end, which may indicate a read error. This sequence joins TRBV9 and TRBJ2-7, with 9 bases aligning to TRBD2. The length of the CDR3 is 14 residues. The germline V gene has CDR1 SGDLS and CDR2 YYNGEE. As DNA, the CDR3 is TGTGCAAGCAGCGTAGCTAGCGGGAACTACGAGCAGTACTTC. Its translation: CASSVASGNYEQYF.

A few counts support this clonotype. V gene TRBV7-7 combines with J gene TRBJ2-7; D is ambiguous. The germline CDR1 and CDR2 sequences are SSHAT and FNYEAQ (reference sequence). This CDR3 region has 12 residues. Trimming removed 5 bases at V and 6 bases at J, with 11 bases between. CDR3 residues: CASSQGRGEQYF. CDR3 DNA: TGTGCCAGCAGCCAAGGACGCGGCGAGCAGTACTTC.

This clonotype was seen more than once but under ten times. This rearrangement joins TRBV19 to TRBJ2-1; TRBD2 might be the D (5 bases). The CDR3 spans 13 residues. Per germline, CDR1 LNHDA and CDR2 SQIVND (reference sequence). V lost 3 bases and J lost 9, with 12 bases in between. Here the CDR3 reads CASSIPPGSEQFF. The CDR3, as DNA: TGTGCCAGTAGTATCCCGCCGGGGAGTGAGCAGTTCTTC.

The CDR3: CAWNRGHGYNEQFF. The CDR3 DNA reads as TGTGCCTGGAACAGGGGACATGGATACAATGAGCAGTTCTTC. This chain links TRBV30 with TRBJ2-1; 7 bases are shared with TRBD1. The CDR3 runs to 14 residues. V was pared by 4 bases and J by 4 bases, with 7 bases of the junction left unmatched. Germline CDR1 is GTSNPN and CDR2 is SVGIG (reference sequence).

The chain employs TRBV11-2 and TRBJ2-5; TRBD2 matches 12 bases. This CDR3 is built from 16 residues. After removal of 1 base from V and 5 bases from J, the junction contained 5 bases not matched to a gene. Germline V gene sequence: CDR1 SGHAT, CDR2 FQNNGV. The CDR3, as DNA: TGTGCCAGCAGCTTAGTCCCTAGCGGGAGGGGTGAGACCCAGTACTTC. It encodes CASSLVPSGRGETQYF. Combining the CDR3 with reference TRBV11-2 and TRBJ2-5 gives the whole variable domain EAGVAQSPRYKIIEKRQSVAFWCNPISGHATLYWYQQILGQGPKLLIQFQNNGVVDDSQLPKDRFSAERLKGVDSTLKIQPAKLEDSAVYLCASSLVPSGRGETQYFGPGTRLLVL.

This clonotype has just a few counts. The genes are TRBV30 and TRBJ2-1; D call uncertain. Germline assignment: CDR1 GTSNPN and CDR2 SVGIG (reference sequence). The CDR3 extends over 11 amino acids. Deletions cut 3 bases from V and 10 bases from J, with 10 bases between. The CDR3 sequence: CAWRPTIEQFF. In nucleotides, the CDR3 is TGTGCCTGGAGGCCTACCATCGAGCAGTTCTTC. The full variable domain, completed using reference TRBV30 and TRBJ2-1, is SQTIHQWPATLVQPVGSPLSLECTVEGTSNPNLYWYRQAAGRGLQLLFYSVGIGQISSEVPQNLSASRPQDRQFILSSKKLLLSDSGFYLCAWRPTIEQFFGPGTRLTVL.

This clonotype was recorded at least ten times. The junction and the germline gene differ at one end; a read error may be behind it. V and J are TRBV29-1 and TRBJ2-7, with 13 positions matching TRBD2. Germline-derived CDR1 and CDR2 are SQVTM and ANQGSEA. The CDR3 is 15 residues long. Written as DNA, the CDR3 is TGCAGCGTCGAAGGACTAGCGGGAGTAACCTACGAGCAGTACTTC. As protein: CSVEGLAGVTYEQYF.

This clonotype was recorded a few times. The CDR3 protein is CASSSQGAGADTQYF. The CDR3 DNA reads TGTGCCAGCAGCTCACAGGGGGCCGGGGCAGATACGCAGTATTTT. V usage is TRBV7-2 and J usage is TRBJ2-3, with TRBD1 matching 9 bases. This CDR3 spans 15 amino acids. Germline CDR1 SGHTA, CDR2 FQGNSA. With V trimmed by 4 bases and J by 4 bases, 6 bases remained unmatched.

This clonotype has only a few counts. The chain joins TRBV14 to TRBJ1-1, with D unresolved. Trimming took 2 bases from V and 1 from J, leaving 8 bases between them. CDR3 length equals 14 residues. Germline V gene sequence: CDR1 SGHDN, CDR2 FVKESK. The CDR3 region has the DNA TGTGCCAGCAGCCAAATACAGAGGAACACTGAAGCTTTCTTT. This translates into CASSQIQRNTEAFF.

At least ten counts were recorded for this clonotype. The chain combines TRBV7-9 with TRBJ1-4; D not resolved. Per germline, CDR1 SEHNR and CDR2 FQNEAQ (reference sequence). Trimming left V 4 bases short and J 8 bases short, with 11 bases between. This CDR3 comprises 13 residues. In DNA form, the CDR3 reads TGTGCCAGCAGCTCCTCGGCCAAGGAAAAACTGTTTTTT. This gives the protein CASSSSAKEKLFF.

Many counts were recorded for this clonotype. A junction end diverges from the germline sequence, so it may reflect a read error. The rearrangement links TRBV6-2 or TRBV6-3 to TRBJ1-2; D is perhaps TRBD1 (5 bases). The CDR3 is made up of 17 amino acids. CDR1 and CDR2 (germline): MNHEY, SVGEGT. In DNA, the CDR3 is TGTGCCAGCACTTACCTCGGGACGGCCTACATTAACTATGGCTACACCTTC. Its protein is CASTYLGTAYINYGYTF.

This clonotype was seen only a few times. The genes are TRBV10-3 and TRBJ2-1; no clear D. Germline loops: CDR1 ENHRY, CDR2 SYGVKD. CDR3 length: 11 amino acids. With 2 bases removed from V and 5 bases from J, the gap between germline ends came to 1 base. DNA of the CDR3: TGTGCCATCAGTGAGCACAATGAGCAGTTCTTC. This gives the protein CAISEHNEQFF.

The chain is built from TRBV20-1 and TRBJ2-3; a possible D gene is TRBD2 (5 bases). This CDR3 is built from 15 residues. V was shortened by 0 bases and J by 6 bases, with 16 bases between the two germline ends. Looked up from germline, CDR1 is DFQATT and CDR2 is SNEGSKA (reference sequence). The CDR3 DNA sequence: TGCAGTGCTAGAGATCTCCTAGCTACTCCGGATACGCAGTATTTT. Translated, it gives CSARDLLATPDTQYF.

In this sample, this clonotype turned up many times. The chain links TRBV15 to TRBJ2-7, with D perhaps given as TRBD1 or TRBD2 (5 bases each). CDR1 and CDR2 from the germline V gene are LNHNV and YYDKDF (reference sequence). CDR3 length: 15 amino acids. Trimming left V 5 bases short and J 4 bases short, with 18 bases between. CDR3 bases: TGTGCCACCAGCTACGGTAGAGGGGATCGATACGAGCAGTACTTC. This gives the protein CATSYGRGDRYEQYF.

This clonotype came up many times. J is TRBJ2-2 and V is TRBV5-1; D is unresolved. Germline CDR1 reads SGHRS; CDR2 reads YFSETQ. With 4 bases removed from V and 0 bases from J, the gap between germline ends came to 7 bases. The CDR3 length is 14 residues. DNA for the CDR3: TGCGCCAGCAGCCCGTACGCGAACACCGGGGAGCTGTTTTTT. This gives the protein CASSPYANTGELFF.